The T cell receptor (beta chain) under discussion was sequenced for a study of blood T cell repertoires in COVID-19. Study at large: Samples taken during acute and convalescent COVID-19 were collected in the United States, Italy and Spain. The analysed material was cDNA or gDNA that came from T cells, B-cell-depleted T cells, or PBMCs.

The table lists this clone with a few counts. Per the original data handling: Quantification of nucleated cells was approximated via reference gene primer amplification. The protocol was immunoSEQ multiplex PCR, while the TCRdb copy is restricted to in-frame clones and leaves out a portion. From that table come the V and J calls and clone size; the DNA was used to work out D and trimming. The sample has around 190,000 clones; 65% to 90% are singletons. This sequence originates from a man aged 50-60 years with active or convalescent COVID-19. The sample consisted of peripheral blood.

CDR3 nucleotide sequence: TGTGCCAGCAGCTTAAACGGTGCGGAGATTAACTATGGCTACACCTTC. It translates to CASSLNGAEINYGYTF. This rearrangement joins TRBV7-9 to TRBJ1-2; D gene uncertain. The CDR3 length is 16 residues. Looked up from germline, CDR1 is SEHNR and CDR2 is FQNEAQ (reference sequence). V lost 2 bases, J lost 1 base, and 14 bases lay in between.